This TCR beta chain comes out of a study of blood T cell repertoires in COVID-19. Produced via immunoSEQ multiplex PCR; TCRdb's table is partial and in-frame only. In the table there are 250,000 to 300,000 clones, 80% to 90% of which are singletons. The sequence was obtained from a woman between 40 and 50 years old who had recovered from COVID-19. The sequenced sample was peripheral blood.

The CDR3 loop is CAISGTSMNTEAFF. The CDR3 region has the DNA TGTGCCATCAGTGGGACAAGCATGAACACTGAAGCTTTCTTT. The rearrangement joins TRBV10-3 to TRBJ1-1, with a weak D call TRBD1 (5 bases). CDR1 and CDR2 (germline): ENHRY, SYGVKD. V lost 4 bases, J lost 0 bases, and 9 bases lay in between. There are 14 residues in the CDR3.